Presented here are 13 T cell receptor beta chains from one specimen sequenced in a study of cytomegalovirus exposure and HLA in healthy donors. Amplification used 60 Vbeta primers and 13 Jbeta primers. Profiling relied on immunoSEQ multiplex PCR, and the TCRdb table lists in-frame clones only, not all of them. This table holds around 120,000 clones, 75% to 90% found once. Input material: PBMCs. Every receptor here comes from a woman in her forties in good health and CMV-seronegative.

This sequence joins TRBV28 and TRBJ2-7; D remains unclear. The CDR3 consists of 12 residues. Trimming stripped 2 bases from V and 1 base from J, with 3 bases between. CDR1 is MDHEN, CDR2 SYDVKM, per germline. The CDR3 region is CASSLLSYEQYF. The CDR3 DNA follows: TGTGCCAGCAGTTTACTTTCCTACGAGCAGTACTTC.

The rearrangement uses TRBV9 and TRBJ2-1; 8 bases match TRBD2. After removal of 2 bases from V and 4 bases from J, the junction contained 2 bases not matched to a gene. The V gene's germline CDR1 is SGDLS and CDR2 YYNGEE. The CDR3 spans 14 residues. CDR3 sequence: CASSVSSGYNEQFF. In nucleotides, the CDR3 is TGTGCCAGCAGCGTGTCTAGCGGGTACAATGAGCAGTTCTTC. Full variable domain (remainder filled in from reference TRBV9 and TRBJ2-1): DSGVTQTPKHLITATGQRVTLRCSPRSGDLSVYWYQQSLDQGLQFLIQYYNGEERAKGNILERFSAQQFPDLHSELNLSSLELGDSALYFCASSVSSGYNEQFFGPGTRLTVL.

This chain uses TRBV7-6 with TRBJ2-7; 11 nucleotides agree with TRBD1. V lost 1 base and J lost 3; bases outside the gene matches: 8. Looked up from germline, CDR1 is SGHVS and CDR2 is FNYEAQ. The CDR3 extends over 17 amino acids. CDR3 loop: CASSLEWGGTGGYEQYF. The CDR3 coding sequence is TGTGCCAGCAGCTTAGAATGGGGGGGGACAGGGGGCTACGAGCAGTACTTC.

This clone was counted a few times. The chain couples TRBV5-6 to TRBJ2-7; D may be TRBD1 (6 bases). This CDR3 is 15 amino acids long. V lost 4 bases and J lost 0, with 14 bases in between. Germline V CDR1 and CDR2: SGHDT, YYEEEE. DNA for the CDR3: TGTGCCAGCAGCCTGGGGCAGGGGAGCTCCTACGAGCAGTACTTC. It yields the protein CASSLGQGSSYEQYF.

This clone has only a few counts. The V gene is TRBV7-2, the J gene TRBJ1-5; D call uncertain. Germline V lookup: CDR1 SGHTA, CDR2 FQGNSA. Trimming removed 4 bases at V and 3 bases at J, with 13 bases between. The CDR3 covers 15 residues. DNA of the CDR3: TGTGCCAGCAGCTCAGACACGGGATCCAATCAGCCCCAGCATTTT. This gives the protein CASSSDTGSNQPQHF.

The chain employs TRBV9 and TRBJ1-1; 11 bases are shared with TRBD1. CDR1 and CDR2 from the germline V gene are SGDLS and YYNGEE. Trimming took 5 bases from V and 4 from J; bases not matched to a gene: 7. This CDR3 contains 15 residues. The CDR3 reads CASSRSGQGGTEAFF. The CDR3, as DNA: TGTGCCAGCAGTCGGTCGGGACAGGGGGGCACTGAAGCTTTCTTT.

The chain recombines TRBV9 with TRBJ1-4; 8 bases are a match to TRBD1. Germline V gives CDR1 SGDLS, CDR2 YYNGEE. J was trimmed by 3 bases and V by 4 bases; bases with no gene match: 5. This CDR3 has 15 residues. For the CDR3, the DNA is TGTGCCAGCAGCATACAGGGGGTTCCTAATGAAAAACTGTTTTTT. This sequence encodes CASSIQGVPNEKLFF.

The CDR3 spells CSVGGTGESSYNEQFF. DNA of the CDR3: TGCAGCGTTGGGGGGACAGGGGAGTCCTCCTACAATGAGCAGTTCTTC. V gene TRBV29-1 combines with J gene TRBJ2-1; 10 nucleotides align to TRBD1. With V trimmed by 4 bases and J by 0 bases, 6 bases remained unmatched. This CDR3 is 16 amino acids long. The germline V gene has CDR1 SQVTM and CDR2 ANQGSEA.

V is TRBV7-9 and J is TRBJ1-5; 7 bases line up with TRBD1. This CDR3 has 13 residues. The germline V gene encodes CDR1 SEHNR and CDR2 FQNEAQ (reference sequence). With 4 bases clipped from V and 11 bases from J, the junction kept 8 bases outside the gene matches. The CDR3 here is CASSSEGTASQHF. As DNA, the CDR3 is TGTGCCAGCAGCTCGGAAGGGACAGCTTCCCAGCATTTT.

The chain carries TRBV5-4 and TRBJ1-1; perhaps TRBD1 as D (5 bases). CDR1 and CDR2 (germline): SGHNT, YYREEE (reference sequence). Trimming removed 4 bases from V and 6 bases from J, with 16 bases in between. The CDR3 totals 14 residues. The CDR3, as DNA: TGTGCCAGCAGCCCCGGCGGGGGAGGAGCTGAAGCTTTCTTT. Translated: CASSPGGGGAEAFF.

Here the CDR3 reads CASSFRTDHISGEQYF. Here the CDR3 DNA reads TGTGCCAGCAGCTTCCGGACAGATCACATCTCGGGCGAGCAGTACTTC. The gene calls are TRBV7-9 and TRBJ2-7, with D tentatively TRBD1 (6 bases). This CDR3 is 16 amino acids long. Germline loops: CDR1 SEHNR, CDR2 FQNEAQ (reference sequence). Trimming cost V 3 bases and J 6 bases, with 21 bases left between them.

The V and J genes are TRBV6-5 and TRBJ1-3; D may be TRBD1 (5 bases). Trimming left V 6 bases short and J 4 bases short, with 16 bases between. The CDR3 has 15 amino acids. Germline V gives CDR1 MNHEY, CDR2 SVGAGI. The CDR3 coding sequence is TGTGCCAGCAGCTCCCCCGGCAGGGCGGGAAACACCATATATTTT. Protein: CASSSPGRAGNTIYF.

As concerns this clone: A read error may produce the germline difference seen at one junction end. This rearrangement joins TRBV7-2 to TRBJ1-4; no firm D call. The CDR3 sequence is 16 residues long. Germline loops: CDR1 SGHTA, CDR2 FQGNSA. The CDR3 sequence is CASSLAQSATNEKLFF. In DNA form, the CDR3 reads TGTGCCAGCAGCCTAGCTCAGTCAGCAACTAATGAAAAACTGTTTTTT.